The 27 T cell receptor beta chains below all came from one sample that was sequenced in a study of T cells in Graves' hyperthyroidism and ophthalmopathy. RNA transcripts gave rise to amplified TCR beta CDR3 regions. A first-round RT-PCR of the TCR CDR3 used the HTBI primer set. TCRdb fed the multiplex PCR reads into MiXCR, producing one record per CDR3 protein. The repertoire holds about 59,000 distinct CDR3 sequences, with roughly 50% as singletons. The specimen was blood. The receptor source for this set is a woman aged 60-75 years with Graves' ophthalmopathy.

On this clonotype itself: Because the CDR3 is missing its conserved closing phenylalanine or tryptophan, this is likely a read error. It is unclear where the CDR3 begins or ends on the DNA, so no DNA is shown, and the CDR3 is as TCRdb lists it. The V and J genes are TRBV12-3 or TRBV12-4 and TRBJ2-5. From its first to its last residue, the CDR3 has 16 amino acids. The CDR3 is CASSLRGMNYGYTFGS.

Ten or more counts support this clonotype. As DNA, the CDR3 is TGTGCCACCAGTGATTTATCGGGGAGGGGAAATGAGCAGTTCTTC. Translation: CATSDLSGRGNEQFF. The V and J genes are TRBV24-1 and TRBJ2-1; the match to TRBD2 covers 7 bases. The germline V gene has CDR1 KGHDR and CDR2 SFDVKD. CDR3 length equals 15 residues. Trimming at V came to 1 base and at J to 7 bases, leaving 6 bases not matched to a gene.

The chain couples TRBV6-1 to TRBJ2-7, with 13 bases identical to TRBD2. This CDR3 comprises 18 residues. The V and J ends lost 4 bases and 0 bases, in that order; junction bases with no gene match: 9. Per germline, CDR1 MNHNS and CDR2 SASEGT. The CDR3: CASSAWTSGRGGSYEQYF. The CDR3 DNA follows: TGTGCCAGCAGTGCCTGGACTAGCGGGAGAGGGGGCTCCTACGAGCAGTACTTC.

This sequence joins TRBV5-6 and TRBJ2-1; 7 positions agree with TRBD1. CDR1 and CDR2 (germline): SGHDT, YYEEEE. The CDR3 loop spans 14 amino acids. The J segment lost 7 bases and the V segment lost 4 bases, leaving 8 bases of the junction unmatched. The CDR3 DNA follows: TGTGCCAGCAGCAACAGGGGAATTGGTAATGAGCAGTTCTTC. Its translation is CASSNRGIGNEQFF.

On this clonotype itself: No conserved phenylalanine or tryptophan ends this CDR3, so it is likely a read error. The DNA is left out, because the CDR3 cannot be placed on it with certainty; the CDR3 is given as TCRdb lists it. The CDR3 sequence: CATSAGDSSS. The chain has TRBV15 and TRBJ2-1; the tabulated D call, TRBD1, remains unverified against the DNA. The length of the CDR3 is 10 amino acids, counting both ends. Germline CDR1 reads LNHNV; CDR2 reads YYDKDF (reference sequence).

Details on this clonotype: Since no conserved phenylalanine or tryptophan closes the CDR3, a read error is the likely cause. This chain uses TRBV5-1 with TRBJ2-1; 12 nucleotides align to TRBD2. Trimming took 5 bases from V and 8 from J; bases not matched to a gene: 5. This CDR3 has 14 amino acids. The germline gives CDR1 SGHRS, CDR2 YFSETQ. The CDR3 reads CASRGTSGPYEQFY. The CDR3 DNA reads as TGCGCCAGCAGGGGGACTAGCGGGCCGTATGAGCAGTTCTAC.

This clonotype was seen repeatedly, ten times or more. For the CDR3, the DNA is TGTGCCAGCAGTGTCGTCCGTCGCACCGGGGAGCTGTTTTTT. Amino acid sequence: CASSVVRRTGELFF. The chain joins TRBV2 to TRBJ2-2; no definite D call. Germline V CDR1 and CDR2: SNHLY, FYNNEI. The CDR3 has 14 amino acids. Trimming cost V 4 bases and J 4 bases, with 10 bases left between them.

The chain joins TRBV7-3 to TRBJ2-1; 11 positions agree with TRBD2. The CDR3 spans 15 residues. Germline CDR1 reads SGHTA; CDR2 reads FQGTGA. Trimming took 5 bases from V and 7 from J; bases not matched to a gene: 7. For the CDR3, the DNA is TGTGCCAGCAGCGCCCGACTAGCGGGGTGGAATGAGCAGTTCTTC. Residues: CASSARLAGWNEQFF.

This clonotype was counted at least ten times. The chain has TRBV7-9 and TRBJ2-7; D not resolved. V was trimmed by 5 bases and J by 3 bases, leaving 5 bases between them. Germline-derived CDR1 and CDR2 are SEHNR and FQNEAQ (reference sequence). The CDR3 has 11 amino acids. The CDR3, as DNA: TGTGCCAGCAGCCCACACTACGAGCAGTACTTC. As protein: CASSPHYEQYF.

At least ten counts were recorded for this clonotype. The CDR3 nucleotides read TGTGCCAGCAGCGACCGGGACCTAGGTACCGGGGAGCTGTTTTTT. It encodes CASSDRDLGTGELFF. The chain joins TRBV9 to TRBJ2-2; D possibly uses TRBD1 or TRBD2 (5 bases each). Trimming removed 3 bases at V and 5 bases at J, with 14 bases between. Germline V CDR1 and CDR2: SGDLS, YYNGEE. The CDR3 spans 15 residues.

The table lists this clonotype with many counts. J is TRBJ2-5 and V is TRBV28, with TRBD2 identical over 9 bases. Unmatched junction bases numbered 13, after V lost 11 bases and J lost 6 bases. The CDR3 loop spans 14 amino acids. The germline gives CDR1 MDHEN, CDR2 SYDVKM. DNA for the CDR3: TGTGCCTCCGGAGTGAGCGGGAGGTTACAGACCCAGTACTTC. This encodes CASGVSGRLQTQYF.

CDR3 in DNA: TGCAGCGCCCACGGCGGGGGCGGTTTCGAGCAGTACTTC. This sequence encodes CSAHGGGGFEQYF. V gene TRBV29-1 combines with J gene TRBJ2-7, with D possibly TRBD2 on 7 matching bases. The CDR3 spans 13 residues. Trimming removed 7 bases at V and 6 bases at J, with 19 bases between. The V gene's germline CDR1 is SQVTM and CDR2 ANQGSEA.

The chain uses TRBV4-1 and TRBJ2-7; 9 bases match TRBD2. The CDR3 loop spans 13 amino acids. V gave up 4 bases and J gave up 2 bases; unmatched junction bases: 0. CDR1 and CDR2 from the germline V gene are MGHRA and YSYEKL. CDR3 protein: CASSRLAAYEQYF. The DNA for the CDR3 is TGCGCCAGCAGCCGACTAGCGGCCTACGAGCAGTACTTC.

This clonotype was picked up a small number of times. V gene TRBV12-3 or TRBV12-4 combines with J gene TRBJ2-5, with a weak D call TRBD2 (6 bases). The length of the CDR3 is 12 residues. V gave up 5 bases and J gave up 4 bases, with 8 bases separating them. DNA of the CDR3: TGTGCCAGCAGTGTGGAGGGAGAGACCCAGTACTTC. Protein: CASSVEGETQYF.

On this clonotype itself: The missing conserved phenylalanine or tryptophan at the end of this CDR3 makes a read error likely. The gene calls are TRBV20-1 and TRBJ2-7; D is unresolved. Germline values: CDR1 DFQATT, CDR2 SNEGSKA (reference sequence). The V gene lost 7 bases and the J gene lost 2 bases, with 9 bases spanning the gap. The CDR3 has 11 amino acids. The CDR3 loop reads CSGLRTYEQYS. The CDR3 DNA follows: TGCAGTGGTCTACGGACCTACGAGCAGTACTCC.

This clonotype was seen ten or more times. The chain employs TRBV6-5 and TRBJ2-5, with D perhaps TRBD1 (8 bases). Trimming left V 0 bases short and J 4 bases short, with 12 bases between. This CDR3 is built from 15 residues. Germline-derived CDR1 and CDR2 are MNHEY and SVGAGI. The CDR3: CASSYSTGEGETQYF. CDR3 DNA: TGTGCCAGCAGTTACTCGACAGGGGAGGGAGAGACCCAGTACTTC.

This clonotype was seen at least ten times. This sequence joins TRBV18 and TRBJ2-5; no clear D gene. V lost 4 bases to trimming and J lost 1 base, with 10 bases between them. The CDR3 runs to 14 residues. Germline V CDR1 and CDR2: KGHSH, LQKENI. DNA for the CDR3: TGTGCCAGCTCACAGGACGTCGTCCAAGAGACCCAGTACTTC. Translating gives CASSQDVVQETQYF.

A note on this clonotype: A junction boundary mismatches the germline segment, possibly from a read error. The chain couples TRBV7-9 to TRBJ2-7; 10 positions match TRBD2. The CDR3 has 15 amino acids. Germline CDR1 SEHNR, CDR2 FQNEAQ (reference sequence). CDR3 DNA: TGTGCCAGCAGCTTTACTAGCGGGGAGGCCTACGAGCGGTACTTC. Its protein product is CASSFTSGEAYERYF. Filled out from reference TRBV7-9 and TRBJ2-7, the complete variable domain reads DTGVSQNPRHKITKRGQNVTFRCDPISEHNRLYWYRQTLGQGPEFLTYFQNEAQLEKSRLLSDRFSAERPKGSFSTLEIQRTEQGDSAMYLCASSFTSGEAYERYFGPGTRLTVT.

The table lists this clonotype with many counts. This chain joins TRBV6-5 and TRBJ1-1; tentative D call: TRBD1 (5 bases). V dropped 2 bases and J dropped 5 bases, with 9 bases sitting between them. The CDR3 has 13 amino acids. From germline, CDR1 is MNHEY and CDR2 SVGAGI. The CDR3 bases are TGTGCCAGCAGTTACGGCCCAGGGACTGAAGCTTTCTTT. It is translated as CASSYGPGTEAFF.

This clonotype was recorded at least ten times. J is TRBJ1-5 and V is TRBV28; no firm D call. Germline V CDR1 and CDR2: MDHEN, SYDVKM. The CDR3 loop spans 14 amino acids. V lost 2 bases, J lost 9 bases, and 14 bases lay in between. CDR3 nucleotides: TGTGCCAGCAGTTTAAGTTGGTCATACCGGCCCCAGCATTTT. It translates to CASSLSWSYRPQHF.

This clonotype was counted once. CDR3 bases: TGCGCCTGCGCGGTGACTCAGGTGGGCGGGGTGAACACTGAAGCTTTCTTT. Protein sequence: CACAVTQVGGVNTEAFF. The chain joins TRBV5-1 to TRBJ1-1; D is undetermined. Trimming took 10 bases from V and 0 from J, leaving 25 bases between them. Germline V gives CDR1 SGHRS, CDR2 YFSETQ. The CDR3 length is 17 residues.

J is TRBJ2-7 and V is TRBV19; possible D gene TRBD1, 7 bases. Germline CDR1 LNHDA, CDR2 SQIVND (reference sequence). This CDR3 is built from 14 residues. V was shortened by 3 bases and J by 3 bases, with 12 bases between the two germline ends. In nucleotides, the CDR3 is TGTGCCAGTAGTATGCTCAGGGGGGACTACGAGCAGTACTTC. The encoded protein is CASSMLRGDYEQYF.

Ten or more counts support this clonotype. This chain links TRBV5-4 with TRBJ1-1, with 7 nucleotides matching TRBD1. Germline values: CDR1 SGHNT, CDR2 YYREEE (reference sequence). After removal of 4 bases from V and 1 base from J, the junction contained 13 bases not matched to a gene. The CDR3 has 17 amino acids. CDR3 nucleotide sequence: TGTGCCAGCAGCAGGGAACAGGGGCTTTATACGAACACTGAAGCTTTCTTT. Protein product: CASSREQGLYTNTEAFF.

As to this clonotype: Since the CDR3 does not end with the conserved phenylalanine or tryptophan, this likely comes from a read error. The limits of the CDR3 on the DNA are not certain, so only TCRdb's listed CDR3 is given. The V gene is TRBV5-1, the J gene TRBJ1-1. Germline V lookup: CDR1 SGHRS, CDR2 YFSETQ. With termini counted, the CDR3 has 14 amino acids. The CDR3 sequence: CASSLRLMNTEALI.

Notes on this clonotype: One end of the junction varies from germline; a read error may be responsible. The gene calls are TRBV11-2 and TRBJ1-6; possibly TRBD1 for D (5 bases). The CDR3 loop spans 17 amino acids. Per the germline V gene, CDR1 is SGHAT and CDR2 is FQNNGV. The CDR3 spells CASRVGRGGSYNSPLHF. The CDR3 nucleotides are TGTGCCAGCAGGGTAGGGCGGGGGGGTTCCTACAATTCACCCCTCCACTTT.

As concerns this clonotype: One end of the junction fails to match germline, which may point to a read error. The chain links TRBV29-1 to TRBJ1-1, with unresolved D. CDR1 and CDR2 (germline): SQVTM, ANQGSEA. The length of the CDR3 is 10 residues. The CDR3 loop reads CSVEDRTSAF. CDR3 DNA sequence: TGCAGCGTTGAAGATCGGACTAGCGCTTTT.

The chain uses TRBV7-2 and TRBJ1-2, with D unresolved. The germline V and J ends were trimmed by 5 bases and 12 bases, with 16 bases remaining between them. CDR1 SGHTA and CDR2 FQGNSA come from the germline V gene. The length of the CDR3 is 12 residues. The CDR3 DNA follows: TGTGCCAGCAGCCCGGGGTCCGATGGAAACACCTTC. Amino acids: CASSPGSDGNTF. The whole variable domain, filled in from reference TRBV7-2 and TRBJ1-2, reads GAGVSQSPSNKVTEKGKDVELRCDPISGHTALYWYRQSLGQGLEFLIYFQGNSAPDKSGLPSDRFSAERTGGSVSTLTIQRTQQEDSAVYLCASSPGSDGNTFGSGTRLTVV.